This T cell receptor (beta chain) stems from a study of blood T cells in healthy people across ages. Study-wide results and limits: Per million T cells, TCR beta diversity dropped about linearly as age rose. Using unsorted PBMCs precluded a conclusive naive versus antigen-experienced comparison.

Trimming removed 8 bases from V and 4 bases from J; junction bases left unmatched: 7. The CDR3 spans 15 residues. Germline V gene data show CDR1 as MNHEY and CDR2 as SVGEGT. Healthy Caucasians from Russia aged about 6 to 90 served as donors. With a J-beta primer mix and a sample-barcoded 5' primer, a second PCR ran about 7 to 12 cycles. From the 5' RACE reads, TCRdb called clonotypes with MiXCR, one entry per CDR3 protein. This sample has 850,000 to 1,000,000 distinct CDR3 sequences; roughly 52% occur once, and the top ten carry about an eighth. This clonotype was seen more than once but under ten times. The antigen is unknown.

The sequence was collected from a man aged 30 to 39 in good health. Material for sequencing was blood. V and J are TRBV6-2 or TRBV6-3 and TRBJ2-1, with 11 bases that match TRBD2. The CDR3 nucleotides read TGTGCCAGCTTCTCCGGGACTAGCGGTTACAATGAGCAGTTCTTC. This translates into CASFSGTSGYNEQFF.